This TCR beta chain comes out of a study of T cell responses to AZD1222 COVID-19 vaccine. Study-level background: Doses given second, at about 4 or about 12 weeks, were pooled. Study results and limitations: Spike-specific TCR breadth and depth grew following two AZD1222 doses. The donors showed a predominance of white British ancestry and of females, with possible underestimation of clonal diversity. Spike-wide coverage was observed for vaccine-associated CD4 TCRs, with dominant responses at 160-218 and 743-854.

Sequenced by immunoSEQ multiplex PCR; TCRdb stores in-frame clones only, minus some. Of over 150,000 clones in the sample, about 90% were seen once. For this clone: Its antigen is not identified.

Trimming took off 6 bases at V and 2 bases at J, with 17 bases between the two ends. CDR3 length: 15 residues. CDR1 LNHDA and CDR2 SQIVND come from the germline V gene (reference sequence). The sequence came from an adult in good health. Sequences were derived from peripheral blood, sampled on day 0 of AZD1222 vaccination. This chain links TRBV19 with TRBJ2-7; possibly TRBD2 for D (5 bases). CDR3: CASREGPSGTYEQYF. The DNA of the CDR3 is TGTGCCAGTAGAGAAGGGCCATCCGGGACCTACGAGCAGTACTTC. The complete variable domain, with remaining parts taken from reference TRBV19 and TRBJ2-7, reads DGGITQSPKYLFRKEGQNVTLSCEQNLNHDAMYWYRQDPGQGLRLIYYSQIVNDFQKGDIAEGYSVSREKKESFPLTVTSAQKNPTAFYLCASREGPSGTYEQYFGPGTRLTVT.